The 10 T cell receptor beta chains below come from one sample, sequenced in a study of CXCR3-negative and CXCR3-positive naive CD8 T cells. TRB cDNA was prepared as libraries by UMI-labeled 5' RACE. TCRdb reprocessed the 5' RACE reads, with one entry per CDR3 protein and no DNA. The sample holds some 130,000 distinct CDR3 sequences. The sample was naive CXCR3- CD8+ T cells from blood. As to subset: CD45RO-CCR7+CD27+CD95- naive CD8+ T cells lacking CXCR3 (TNR3-). The receptors originated from a human donor in good health. Some clones in this sample may be carry-over from other donors' samples.

The chain joins TRBV27 to TRBJ2-5; TCRdb's D call of TRBD2 is untestable without DNA. Germline V gene data show CDR1 as MNHEY and CDR2 as SMNVEV (reference sequence). This CDR3 is built from 15 residues. Here the CDR3 reads CASSLSQTSWETQYF.

The rearrangement links TRBV6-2 or TRBV6-3 to TRBJ2-7; with no DNA, the TCRdb D assignment of TRBD2 cannot be verified. Germline assignment: CDR1 MNHEY and CDR2 SVGEGT. The CDR3 sequence is 16 residues long. The CDR3 region is CASSYHGGTGSYEQYF.

V usage is TRBV4-1 and J usage is TRBJ1-1. The CDR3 length is 15 residues. Germline CDR1 and CDR2: MGHRA and YSYEKL. The CDR3 protein is CASSQVAGEGTEAFF.

The chain has TRBV5-1 and TRBJ2-1. CDR1 is SGHRS and CDR2 is YFSETQ in the germline V gene. The CDR3 is 14 residues long. This chain's CDR3 is CASRTDKSYNEQFF.

The chain uses TRBV3-1 and TRBJ1-2. The germline gives CDR1 LGHDT, CDR2 YNNKEL (reference sequence). This CDR3 comprises 12 residues. The CDR3 loop is CASSQGWDGYTF.

V usage is TRBV5-6 and J usage is TRBJ2-2; TCRdb picks TRBD2, but there is no DNA to check that call. The CDR3 consists of 12 residues. Germline V gene data show CDR1 as SGHDT and CDR2 as YYEEEE. The CDR3 sequence is CASSGLLRELFF.

V usage is TRBV4-3 and J usage is TRBJ2-5; TCRdb outputs TRBD2, but without DNA this stays unchecked. This CDR3 comprises 16 residues. The V gene's germline CDR1 is LGHNA and CDR2 YSLEER. CDR3 protein: CASSQDWTSGYETQYF.

This chain links TRBV29-1 with TRBJ2-2. Germline CDR1 is SQVTM and CDR2 is ANQGSEA. This CDR3 is built from 12 residues. CDR3: CSVAGEGGELFF.

The rearrangement uses TRBV6-5 and TRBJ2-2; TCRdb's D gene call, TRBD2, goes unchecked for lack of DNA. CDR3 length: 15 residues. Per germline, CDR1 MNHEY and CDR2 SVGAGI. The CDR3 loop is CASRQERTFTGELFF.

The chain couples TRBV7-8 to TRBJ2-7; TCRdb calls TRBD2, which cannot be checked without DNA. This CDR3 region has 15 residues. From germline, CDR1 is SGHVS and CDR2 FQNEAQ. This CDR3 is CASTAGGGPSYEQYF.